The source of this TCR beta chain is a study of response to subunit inactivated influenza vaccine. TCRdb ran MiXCR on the RT-PCR reads and lists one entry per CDR3 protein. This table has a few hundred thousand distinct CDR3 sequences, 11% appearing once. CDR1 is SGHRS and CDR2 is YFSETQ in the germline V gene. Trimming cost V 0 bases and J 0 bases, with 11 bases left between them. The CDR3 contains 16 residues. This sample also belongs to another study, concerning T cells expressing NK-cell markers. According to that study: cDNA encoding TCR beta was synthesized via 5'RACE template switching incorporating UMIs. For over five donors, the dominant NKG2C+ clonotypes made up roughly 1.0-8% of their CD8+ T cells.

The sequence was obtained from a man aged 45-65 years who received an inactivated influenza vaccine. The specimen comprised PBMCs from blood, sampled on the day of vaccination. This chain uses TRBV5-1 with TRBJ2-3; D uncertain. This chain's CDR3 is CASSLEANPSTDTQYF. The CDR3 region has the DNA TGCGCCAGCAGCTTGGAGGCGAATCCTAGCACAGATACGCAGTATTTT.